Sequencing of this TCR beta chain was carried out in a study of T cell responses to AZD1222 COVID-19 vaccine. The CDR3 sequence is 16 residues long. The V gene's germline CDR1 is SGHDN and CDR2 FVKESK. V shed 0 bases, J shed 4 bases, and the junction held 8 bases outside the gene matches. TCRdb's copy holds only in-frame clones and misses some; the assay was immunoSEQ multiplex PCR. The repertoire holds around 130,000 clones, with around 89% as singletons. This sequence joins TRBV14 and TRBJ2-7; 8 bases align to TRBD1. The TCR comes from an adult in good health. This specimen was peripheral blood, taken on day 0 of AZD1222 vaccination. The DNA of the CDR3 is TGTGCCAGCAGCCAAGATTGGTCGGACAGGGCGTACGAGCAGTACTTC. Translation gives CASSQDWSDRAYEQYF.